The 32 T cell receptor beta chains in this list originate from one sample, sequenced in a study of identical twins. Using its own MiXCR run on the 5' RACE reads, TCRdb lists one record per CDR3 protein. Among some 660,000 distinct CDR3 sequences, around 8.6% were seen once, and the ten largest hold 0.8% to 1%. These sequences were also reported in another study, on yellow fever vaccine responses in identical twins.

The sample comprised PBMCs. Every receptor here comes from a woman aged 18-29 years in good health.

This clonotype turned up a few times. This chain joins TRBV4-3 and TRBJ2-7; the D gene is possibly TRBD1 (6 bases). V shed 4 bases and J shed 3 bases, with 10 bases lying between them. The CDR3 covers 13 residues. Germline CDR1 and CDR2: LGHNA and YSLEER. The CDR3 protein is CASSRSQGYEQYF. CDR3 in DNA: TGCGCCAGCAGCCGCTCACAGGGCTACGAGCAGTACTTC.

There are a few counts of this clonotype. The chain joins TRBV10-3 to TRBJ2-2; 14 bases align to TRBD2. J gave up 2 bases and V 8 bases, and 4 bases lay outside the gene matches. Germline V gives CDR1 ENHRY, CDR2 SYGVKD. The CDR3 length is 16 residues. The CDR3 here is CAISGTSGSNTGELFF. In nucleotides, the CDR3 is TGTGCCATCTCCGGGACTAGCGGGAGTAACACCGGGGAGCTGTTTTTT.

This clonotype was counted many times. The chain joins TRBV10-1 to TRBJ1-5; D is unresolved. The V gene lost 7 bases and the J gene lost 4 bases, with 17 bases spanning the gap. The CDR3 loop spans 15 amino acids. Per the germline V gene, CDR1 is WNHNN and CDR2 is SYGVQD (reference sequence). The CDR3 protein is CASIKSASMNQPQHF. CDR3 sequence (DNA): TGCGCCAGCATCAAGTCAGCATCTATGAATCAGCCCCAGCATTTT.

This clonotype was seen at least ten times. V and J are TRBV6-5 and TRBJ1-6; 7 nucleotides match TRBD1. CDR1 is MNHEY, CDR2 SVGAGI, per germline. The CDR3 is made up of 15 amino acids. Germline trimming cut 0 bases from V and 7 bases from J; bases unmatched to any gene: 3. The CDR3: CASSYSAGGNSPLHF. For the CDR3, the DNA is TGTGCCAGCAGTTACTCTGCAGGGGGAAATTCACCCCTCCACTTT.

Many counts were recorded for this clonotype. This chain uses TRBV7-9 with TRBJ2-3; possible D gene TRBD2, 5 bases. V dropped 1 base and J dropped 2 bases, with 7 bases sitting between them. Germline loops: CDR1 SEHNR, CDR2 FQNEAQ (reference sequence). This CDR3 comprises 14 residues. CDR3 in amino acids: CASSLVGDTDTQYF. The CDR3 coding sequence is TGTGCCAGCAGCTTAGTCGGGGACACAGATACGCAGTATTTT.

This clonotype came up many times. V and J are TRBV12-3 or TRBV12-4 and TRBJ2-1; TRBD1 is a possible D gene (5 bases). This CDR3 comprises 13 residues. Trimming removed 6 bases at V and 5 bases at J, with 11 bases between. The CDR3 loop reads CASSRRQNNEQFF. In DNA, the CDR3 is TGTGCCAGCAGCCGTAGACAGAACAATGAGCAGTTCTTC.

The chain carries TRBV10-3 and TRBJ2-5, with 15 bases identical to TRBD2. The CDR3 runs 20 residues. The V and J ends lost 0 bases and 4 bases, in that order; junction bases with no gene match: 12. Germline CDR1 reads ENHRY; CDR2 reads SYGVKD. CDR3 nucleotides: TGTGCCATCAGTGAGTCCCCGGGACTAGCGGGGGGATTACCGGCAGAGACCCAGTACTTC. This encodes CAISESPGLAGGLPAETQYF.

The V gene is TRBV3-1, the J gene TRBJ1-1; D possibly corresponds to TRBD1 (6 bases). The V end was cut by 1 base, the J end by 4 bases, with 16 bases between. Germline V gene data show CDR1 as LGHDT and CDR2 as YNNKEL (reference sequence). There are 16 residues in the CDR3. The CDR3, as DNA: TGTGCCAGCAGCCAAGTTGGAGGGACATGGGGCACTGAAGCTTTCTTT. This encodes CASSQVGGTWGTEAFF.

The chain uses TRBV9 and TRBJ2-1; 7 positions match TRBD2. The germline V gene has CDR1 SGDLS and CDR2 YYNGEE. V was clipped by 7 bases and J by 10 bases; unmatched bases: 14. The CDR3 consists of 14 residues. In DNA, the CDR3 is TGTGCCAGCGGGAGGGCTAGCTGGGCCAACGAGCAGTTCTTC. This gives the protein CASGRASWANEQFF. The full variable domain, completed using reference TRBV9 and TRBJ2-1, is DSGVTQTPKHLITATGQRVTLRCSPRSGDLSVYWYQQSLDQGLQFLIQYYNGEERAKGNILERFSAQQFPDLHSELNLSSLELGDSALYFCASGRASWANEQFFGPGTRLTVL.

V and J are TRBV12-3 or TRBV12-4 and TRBJ2-3, with TRBD2 as a possible D gene (6 bases). This CDR3 has 16 amino acids. The V and J ends lost 3 bases and 0 bases respectively, with 13 bases between them. This chain's CDR3 is CASSFFPGTSTDTQYF. Written as DNA, the CDR3 is TGTGCCAGCAGTTTCTTCCCCGGGACTAGCACAGATACGCAGTATTTT.

The rearrangement uses TRBV3-1 and TRBJ2-7; 9 bases map to TRBD1. The CDR3 is 16 amino acids. Trimming at V came to 3 bases and at J to 4 bases, leaving 10 bases not matched to a gene. Germline V CDR1 and CDR2: LGHDT, YNNKEL (reference sequence). The CDR3 spells CASSHFRTGASYEQYF. CDR3 in DNA: TGTGCCAGCAGCCACTTTAGGACAGGGGCGTCATACGAGCAGTACTTC.

Many counts were recorded for this clonotype. In nucleotides, the CDR3 is TGTGCCAGCAGTACCGGGACAGGGTTCTACGAGCAGTACTTC. Translating gives CASSTGTGFYEQYF. The V call is TRBV12-3 or TRBV12-4, the J call TRBJ2-7; 9 bases fit TRBD1. The CDR3 is made up of 14 amino acids. With 5 bases clipped from V and 3 bases from J, the junction kept 5 bases outside the gene matches.

The chain combines TRBV6-1 with TRBJ2-1; no definite D call. The germline V gene has CDR1 MNHNS and CDR2 SASEGT. CDR3 length equals 12 residues. V shed 2 bases and J shed 7 bases, with 6 bases lying between them. CDR3 DNA sequence: TGTGCCAGCAGTGAACGGAAGAATGAGCAGTTCTTC. Its translation: CASSERKNEQFF.

This clonotype came up a few times. This sequence joins TRBV13 and TRBJ2-3, with 8 bases matching TRBD2. Trimming at V came to 2 bases and at J to 2 bases, leaving 3 bases not matched to a gene. Germline-derived CDR1 and CDR2 are PRHDT and FYEKMQ (reference sequence). This CDR3 is built from 15 residues. The CDR3: CASSLNGGDTDTQYF. The CDR3 DNA reads as TGTGCCAGCAGCTTAAACGGGGGGGACACAGATACGCAGTATTTT.

V is TRBV30 and J is TRBJ2-1; unclear D gene. Germline-derived CDR1 and CDR2 are GTSNPN and SVGIG (reference sequence). CDR3 length: 12 residues. The V gene lost 5 bases and the J gene lost 6 bases, with 11 bases spanning the gap. The CDR3 DNA follows: TGTGCCTGGGGTAACCCGGGCAATGAGCAGTTCTTC. It codes for CAWGNPGNEQFF.

The chain is built from TRBV6-2 or TRBV6-3 and TRBJ1-5, with D perhaps TRBD1 (5 bases). This CDR3 has 13 residues. V shed 2 bases and J shed 5 bases, with 7 bases lying between them. CDR1 and CDR2 from the germline V gene are MNHEY and SVGEGT. CDR3 residues: CASSYDSYQPQHF. CDR3 nucleotide sequence: TGTGCCAGCAGTTACGACAGTTATCAGCCCCAGCATTTT.

V is TRBV28 and J is TRBJ2-2; 10 nucleotides agree with TRBD2. The trim removed 6 bases at V and 0 bases at J, leaving 4 bases unmatched. The CDR3 is made up of 16 amino acids. Looked up from germline, CDR1 is MDHEN and CDR2 is SYDVKM. The CDR3 DNA sequence: TGTGCCAGCAGACCTGGACTAGCGGCGAACACCGGGGAGCTGTTTTTT. Amino acid sequence: CASRPGLAANTGELFF.

The chain links TRBV20-1 to TRBJ2-2; 7 bases line up with TRBD2. The CDR3 totals 15 residues. CDR1 DFQATT and CDR2 SNEGSKA come from the germline V gene (reference sequence). J gave up 3 bases and V 0 bases, and 4 bases lay outside the gene matches. CDR3 residues: CSARDGGGDTGELFF. As DNA, the CDR3 is TGCAGTGCTAGAGATGGGGGAGGGGACACCGGGGAGCTGTTTTTT.

This chain connects TRBV5-1 to TRBJ2-1; 8 nucleotides align to TRBD2. Germline trimming cut 1 base from V and 8 bases from J; bases unmatched to any gene: 8. CDR1 is SGHRS, CDR2 YFSETQ, per germline. CDR3 length: 15 residues. Here the CDR3 reads CASSLISGSSDEQFF. Written as DNA, the CDR3 is TGCGCCAGCAGCTTGATCAGCGGGAGTAGTGATGAGCAGTTCTTC.

V is TRBV12-3 or TRBV12-4 and J is TRBJ2-1; no reliable D call. CDR3 length: 12 residues. With 6 bases removed from V and 8 bases from J, the gap between germline ends came to 11 bases. This CDR3 reads CASRSFGHEQFF. The CDR3, as DNA: TGTGCCAGCAGATCCTTTGGCCATGAGCAGTTCTTC.

The sample holds a few counts of this clonotype. V usage is TRBV20-1 and J usage is TRBJ1-6, with a weak D call TRBD1 (5 bases). V shed 2 bases and J shed 10 bases, with 18 bases lying between them. Germline V gives CDR1 DFQATT, CDR2 SNEGSKA (reference sequence). The CDR3 loop spans 15 amino acids. This chain's CDR3 is CSARTLEGKKSPLHF. DNA of the CDR3: TGCAGTGCTAGAACCCTCGAGGGGAAAAAGTCACCCCTCCACTTT.

The rearrangement uses TRBV5-4 and TRBJ2-3, with TRBD2 matching over 12 bases. Germline V gene sequence: CDR1 SGHNT, CDR2 YYREEE (reference sequence). The CDR3 covers 16 residues. Unmatched junction bases numbered 7, after V lost 0 bases and J lost 8 bases. The CDR3 nucleotides read TGTGCCAGCAGCTTGGCCGCTAGCGGGGGGGCCGGTACGCAGTATTTT. This translates into CASSLAASGGAGTQYF.

This clonotype was seen a few times. V and J are TRBV25-1 and TRBJ1-2; tentative D call: TRBD1 (5 bases). Germline V CDR1 and CDR2: MGHDK, SYGVNS. The CDR3 has 18 residues. Trimming left V 3 bases short and J 6 bases short, with 26 bases between. The CDR3 DNA sequence: TGTGCCAGCAGTGACGGAAATAAGCATTGGTCGAAAGGGGATGGCTACACCTTC. Protein sequence: CASSDGNKHWSKGDGYTF.

A few counts support this clonotype. The V and J genes are TRBV10-2 and TRBJ2-7, with TRBD2 matching 10 bases. V was pared by 3 bases and J by 0 bases, with 14 bases of the junction left unmatched. The CDR3 is 19 amino acids. CDR1 and CDR2 (germline): WSHSY, SAAADI. CDR3 coding DNA: TGCGCCAGCAGTGACACTAGCGGGGTTTTCTTACGAGTCTCCTACGAGCAGTACTTC. Amino acids: CASSDTSGVFLRVSYEQYF.

The chain is built from TRBV5-4 and TRBJ2-1; D call uncertain. The CDR3 contains 14 residues. Germline lookup yields CDR1 SGHNT and CDR2 YYREEE (reference sequence). V lost 4 bases to trimming and J lost 6 bases, with 14 bases between them. The chain's CDR3 is CASSPWPGLNEQFF. In DNA, the CDR3 is TGTGCCAGCAGCCCGTGGCCCGGCCTCAATGAGCAGTTCTTC. Based on the CDR3 plus reference TRBV5-4 and TRBJ2-1, the full variable domain is ETGVTQSPTHLIKTRGQQVTLRCSSQSGHNTVSWYQQALGQGPQFIFQYYREEENGRGNFPPRFSGLQFPNYSSELNVNALELDDSALYLCASSPWPGLNEQFFGPGTRLTVL.

This clonotype came up a few times. The chain recombines TRBV27 with TRBJ2-3; TRBD1 is a possible D gene (6 bases). V was shortened by 7 bases and J by 9 bases, with 14 bases between the two germline ends. Germline CDR1 is MNHEY and CDR2 is SMNVEV (reference sequence). The CDR3 extends over 12 amino acids. The CDR3 DNA is TGTGCCAGCAAGACGGGACATCAGACGCAGTATTTT. Encoded protein: CASKTGHQTQYF.

This clonotype came up a few times. The chain combines TRBV7-2 with TRBJ2-7; D is possibly TRBD1 or TRBD2 (5 bases each). Germline V gene data show CDR1 as SGHTA and CDR2 as FQGNSA. Trimming removed 5 bases at V and 5 bases at J, with 19 bases between. This CDR3 region has 15 residues. CDR3 residues: CASSPELGVSHEQYF. CDR3 DNA sequence: TGTGCCAGCAGCCCCGAGTTGGGGGTGAGCCACGAGCAGTACTTC. The full variable domain, its missing parts supplied by reference TRBV7-2 and TRBJ2-7, is GAGVSQSPSNKVTEKGKDVELRCDPISGHTALYWYRQSLGQGLEFLIYFQGNSAPDKSGLPSDRFSAERTGGSVSTLTIQRTQQEDSAVYLCASSPELGVSHEQYFGPGTRLTVT.

This clonotype occurred many times. This rearrangement joins TRBV7-9 to TRBJ2-7; D call uncertain. The CDR3 length is 13 residues. V lost 5 bases and J lost 3, with 11 bases in between. Germline CDR1 SEHNR, CDR2 FQNEAQ (reference sequence). The CDR3 DNA reads TGTGCCAGCAGCCCGAACAATTACTACGAGCAGTACTTC. Its protein is CASSPNNYYEQYF.

The sample holds a few counts of this clonotype. The chain is built from TRBV7-2 and TRBJ2-2; 7 bases match TRBD2. The V gene's germline CDR1 is SGHTA and CDR2 FQGNSA. This CDR3 region has 15 residues. The trim removed 4 bases at V and 6 bases at J, leaving 8 bases unmatched. Here the CDR3 reads CASSSWQGGAGELFF. The CDR3 nucleotides read TGTGCCAGCAGCTCCTGGCAGGGAGGGGCCGGGGAGCTGTTTTTT.

This clonotype was detected only a few times. The rearrangement joins TRBV7-9 to TRBJ2-5; D perhaps matches TRBD1 (5 bases). The CDR3 has 15 residues. Per germline, CDR1 SEHNR and CDR2 FQNEAQ (reference sequence). The V end was cut by 3 bases, the J end by 4 bases, with 15 bases between. This chain's CDR3 is CASSFKGPIGETQYF. In nucleotides, the CDR3 is TGTGCCAGCAGCTTCAAGGGGCCGATTGGAGAGACCCAGTACTTC. The variable domain in full, completed from reference TRBV7-9 and TRBJ2-5, reads DTGVSQNPRHKITKRGQNVTFRCDPISEHNRLYWYRQTLGQGPEFLTYFQNEAQLEKSRLLSDRFSAERPKGSFSTLEIQRTEQGDSAMYLCASSFKGPIGETQYFGPGTRLLVL.

Only a few counts were recorded for this clonotype. CDR3 sequence: CATSSARQGTYEKLFF. The CDR3 bases are TGTGCCACCAGCAGCGCGAGACAGGGAACCTACGAAAAACTGTTTTTT. The V and J genes are TRBV15 and TRBJ1-4; TRBD1 agrees at 7 bases. The V gene's germline CDR1 is LNHNV and CDR2 YYDKDF (reference sequence). The CDR3 is 16 amino acids. The J segment lost 8 bases and the V segment lost 3 bases, leaving 12 bases of the junction unmatched.

The table lists this clonotype with a few counts. The chain joins TRBV5-1 to TRBJ2-7; TRBD1 might be the D (6 bases). Trimming pared 0 bases from V and 2 bases from J, leaving 15 bases between. From germline, CDR1 is SGHRS and CDR2 YFSETQ. The CDR3 consists of 16 residues. Here the CDR3 DNA reads TGCGCCAGCAGCTTGGCCCCCGGAACAGGGACCTACGAGCAGTACTTC. Translation gives CASSLAPGTGTYEQYF.